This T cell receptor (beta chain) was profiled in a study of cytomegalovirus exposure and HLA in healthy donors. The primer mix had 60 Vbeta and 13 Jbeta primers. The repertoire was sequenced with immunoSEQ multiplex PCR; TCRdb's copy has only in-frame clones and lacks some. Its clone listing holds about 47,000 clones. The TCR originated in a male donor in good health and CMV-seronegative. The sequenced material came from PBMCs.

The CDR3 spells CASGPIRSYEQYF. The CDR3 coding sequence is TGTGCCAGCGGCCCTATTCGGAGCTACGAGCAGTACTTC. This chain uses TRBV6-1 with TRBJ2-7; D ambiguous. The V end was cut by 8 bases, the J end by 3 bases, with 14 bases between. The germline V gene has CDR1 MNHNS and CDR2 SASEGT. The CDR3 is 13 amino acids.